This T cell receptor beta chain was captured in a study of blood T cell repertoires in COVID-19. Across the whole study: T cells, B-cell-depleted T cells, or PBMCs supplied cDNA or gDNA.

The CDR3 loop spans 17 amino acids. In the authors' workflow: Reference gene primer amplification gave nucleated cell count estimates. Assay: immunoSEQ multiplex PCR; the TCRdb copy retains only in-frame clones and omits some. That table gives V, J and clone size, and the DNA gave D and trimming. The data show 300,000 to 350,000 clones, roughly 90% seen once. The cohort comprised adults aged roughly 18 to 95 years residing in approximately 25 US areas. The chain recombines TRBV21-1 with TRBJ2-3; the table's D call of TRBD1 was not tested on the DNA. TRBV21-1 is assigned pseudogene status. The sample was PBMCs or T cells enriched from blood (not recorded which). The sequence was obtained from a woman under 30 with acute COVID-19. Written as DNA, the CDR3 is TGTGCCAGCAGCAAAGCGCGGACAGAATTGGGCACAGATACGCAGTATTTT. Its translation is CASSKARTELGTDTQYF.